One sample yielded the 9 T cell receptor beta chains listed below, sequenced in a study of blood T cell repertoires in COVID-19. Assay used: immunoSEQ multiplex PCR; TCRdb lists only in-frame clones, some missing. The data hold roughly 34,000 clones, with 65% to 90% observed a single time. Material: peripheral blood. These receptors were collected from a man at least 80 years old with active COVID-19.

V gene TRBV19 combines with J gene TRBJ1-1; possibly TRBD1 for D (5 bases). The V gene lost 5 bases and the J gene lost 0 bases, with 10 bases spanning the gap. The CDR3 is 14 residues long. Per germline, CDR1 LNHDA and CDR2 SQIVND (reference sequence). CDR3 nucleotides: TGTGCCAGTAGTCGCGGGGGAATGAACACTGAAGCTTTCTTT. Amino acid sequence: CASSRGGMNTEAFF.

V is TRBV2 and J is TRBJ2-1, with TRBD2 matching over 8 bases. Per germline, CDR1 SNHLY and CDR2 FYNNEI. Unmatched junction bases numbered 10, after V lost 6 bases and J lost 9 bases. The CDR3 is made up of 14 amino acids. CDR3 in amino acids: CASRGTSSYSEQFF. CDR3 in DNA: TGTGCCAGCAGGGGGACTAGTTCTTATAGTGAGCAGTTCTTC.

The chain links TRBV18 to TRBJ2-2; 7 nucleotides match TRBD1. The CDR3 loop spans 15 amino acids. Germline values: CDR1 KGHSH, CDR2 LQKENI. V shed 4 bases, J shed 3 bases, and the junction held 5 bases outside the gene matches. The CDR3 sequence is CASSQTGVYTGELFF. In DNA, the CDR3 is TGTGCCAGCTCACAAACAGGGGTGTACACCGGGGAGCTGTTTTTT.

The chain is built from TRBV7-2 and TRBJ1-1; D gene uncertain. CDR3 length equals 13 residues. V was pared by 5 bases and J by 3 bases, with 10 bases between. CDR1 is SGHTA, CDR2 FQGNSA, per germline. In DNA form, the CDR3 reads TGTGCCAGCAGCGTGCTTCGGGACACTGAAGCTTTCTTT. Its protein product is CASSVLRDTEAFF.

V gene TRBV12-3 or TRBV12-4 combines with J gene TRBJ1-2, with D possibly being TRBD1 (6 bases). CDR3 size: 13 residues. With 1 base removed from V and 3 bases from J, the gap between germline ends came to 6 bases. CDR3 sequence (DNA): TGTGCCAGCAGTTTAGGGACAGACTATGGCTACACCTTC. Translated, it gives CASSLGTDYGYTF.

CDR3 bases: TGCAGTGCTAGTCCCCCCCTAGCACAAGAGACCCAGTACTTC. Residues: CSASPPLAQETQYF. The chain combines TRBV20-1 with TRBJ2-5, with D possibly TRBD2 on 5 matching bases. The CDR3 covers 14 residues. In germline, CDR1 is DFQATT, CDR2 SNEGSKA (reference sequence). Trimming removed 3 bases from V and 2 bases from J, with 13 bases in between.

The DNA for the CDR3 is TGTGCCAGTAACCGACAGGGGAACTATGGCTACACCTTC. Residues: CASNRQGNYGYTF. The genes are TRBV19 and TRBJ1-2; the match to TRBD1 covers 8 bases. Per germline, CDR1 LNHDA and CDR2 SQIVND (reference sequence). The CDR3 spans 13 residues. With 7 bases clipped from V and 2 bases from J, the junction kept 3 bases outside the gene matches.

The V gene is TRBV7-3, the J gene TRBJ2-3; 9 nucleotides agree with TRBD1. Per germline, CDR1 SGHTA and CDR2 FQGTGA. The V segment lost 2 bases and the J segment 2 bases; nucleotides outside the gene matches: 2. This CDR3 has 15 residues. The CDR3 is CASSLWDRDTDTQYF. CDR3 sequence (DNA): TGTGCCAGCAGCTTATGGGACAGGGACACAGATACGCAGTATTTT.

This clone occurred a few times. The rearrangement joins TRBV19 to TRBJ2-7; a possible D gene is TRBD2 (5 bases). With 4 bases removed from V and 2 bases from J, the gap between germline ends came to 12 bases. Germline V CDR1 and CDR2: LNHDA, SQIVND (reference sequence). This CDR3 spans 14 amino acids. CDR3: CASSKRDYPYEQYF. CDR3 DNA sequence: TGTGCCAGTAGTAAACGAGACTACCCCTACGAGCAGTACTTC.